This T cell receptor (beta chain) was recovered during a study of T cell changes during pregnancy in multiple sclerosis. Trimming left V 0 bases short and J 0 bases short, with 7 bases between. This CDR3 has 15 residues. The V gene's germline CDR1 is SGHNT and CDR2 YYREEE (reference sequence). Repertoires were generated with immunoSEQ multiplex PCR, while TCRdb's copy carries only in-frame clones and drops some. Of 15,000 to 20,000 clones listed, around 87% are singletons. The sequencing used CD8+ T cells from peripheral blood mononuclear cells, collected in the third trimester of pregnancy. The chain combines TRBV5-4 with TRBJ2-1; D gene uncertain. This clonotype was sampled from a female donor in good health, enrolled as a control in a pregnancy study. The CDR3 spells CASSLDLSSYNEQFF. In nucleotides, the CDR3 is TGTGCCAGCAGCTTGGATTTGAGCTCCTACAATGAGCAGTTCTTC.